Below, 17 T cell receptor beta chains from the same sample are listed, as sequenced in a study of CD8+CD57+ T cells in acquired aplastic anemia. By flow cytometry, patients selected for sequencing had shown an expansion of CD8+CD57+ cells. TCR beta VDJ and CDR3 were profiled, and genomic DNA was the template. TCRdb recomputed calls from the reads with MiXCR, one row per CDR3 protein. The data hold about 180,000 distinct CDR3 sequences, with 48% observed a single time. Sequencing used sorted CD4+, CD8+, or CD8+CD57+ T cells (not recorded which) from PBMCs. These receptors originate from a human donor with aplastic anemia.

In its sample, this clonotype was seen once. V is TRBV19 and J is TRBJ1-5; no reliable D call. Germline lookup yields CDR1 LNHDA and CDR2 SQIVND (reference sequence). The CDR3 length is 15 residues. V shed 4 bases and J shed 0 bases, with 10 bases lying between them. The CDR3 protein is CASSTIDISNQPQHF. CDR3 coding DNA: TGTGCCAGTAGTACTATCGACATTAGCAATCAGCCCCAGCATTTT. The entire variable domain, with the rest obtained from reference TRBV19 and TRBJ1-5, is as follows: DGGITQSPKYLFRKEGQNVTLSCEQNLNHDAMYWYRQDPGQGLRLIYYSQIVNDFQKGDIAEGYSVSREKKESFPLTVTSAQKNPTAFYLCASSTIDISNQPQHFGDGTRLSIL.

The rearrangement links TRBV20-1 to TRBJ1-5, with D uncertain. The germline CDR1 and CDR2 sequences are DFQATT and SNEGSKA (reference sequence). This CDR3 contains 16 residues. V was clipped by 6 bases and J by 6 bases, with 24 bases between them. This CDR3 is CSASRTIQASGQPQHF. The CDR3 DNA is TGCAGTGCCAGTCGCACAATTCAGGCCAGCGGTCAGCCCCAGCATTTT.

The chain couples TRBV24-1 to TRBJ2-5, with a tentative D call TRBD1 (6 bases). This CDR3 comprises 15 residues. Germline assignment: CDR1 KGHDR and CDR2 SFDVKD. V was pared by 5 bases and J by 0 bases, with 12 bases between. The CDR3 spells CATSGTQGYQETQYF. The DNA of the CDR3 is TGTGCCACCAGTGGCACACAGGGCTACCAAGAGACCCAGTACTTC.

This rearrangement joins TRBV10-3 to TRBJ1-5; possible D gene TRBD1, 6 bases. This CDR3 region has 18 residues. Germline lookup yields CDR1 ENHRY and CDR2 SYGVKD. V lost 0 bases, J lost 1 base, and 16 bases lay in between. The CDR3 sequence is CAISESNTGMGSNQPQHF. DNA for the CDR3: TGTGCCATCAGTGAGTCTAATACAGGGATGGGAAGCAATCAGCCCCAGCATTTT.

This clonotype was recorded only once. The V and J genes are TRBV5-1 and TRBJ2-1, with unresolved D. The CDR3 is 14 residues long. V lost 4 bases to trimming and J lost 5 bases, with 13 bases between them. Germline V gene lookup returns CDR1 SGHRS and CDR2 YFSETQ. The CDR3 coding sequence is TGCGCCAGCAGCCCTATAGCAGGACACAATGAGCAGTTCTTC. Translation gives CASSPIAGHNEQFF.

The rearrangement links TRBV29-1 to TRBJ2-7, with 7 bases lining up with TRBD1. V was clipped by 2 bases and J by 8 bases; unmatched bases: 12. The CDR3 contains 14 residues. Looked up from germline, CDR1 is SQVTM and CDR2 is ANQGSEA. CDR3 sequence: CSVEKLAGGSKQYF. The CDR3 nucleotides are TGCAGCGTTGAAAAGTTGGCAGGGGGAAGTAAGCAGTACTTC.

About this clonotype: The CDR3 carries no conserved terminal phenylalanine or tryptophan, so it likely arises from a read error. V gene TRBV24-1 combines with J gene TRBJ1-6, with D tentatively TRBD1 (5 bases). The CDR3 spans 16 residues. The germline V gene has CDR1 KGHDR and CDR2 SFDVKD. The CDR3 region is CATGGLGRMEPPTLHS. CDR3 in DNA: TGCGCCACCGGGGGTCTCGGACGGATGGAACCCCCCACCCTCCACTCT.

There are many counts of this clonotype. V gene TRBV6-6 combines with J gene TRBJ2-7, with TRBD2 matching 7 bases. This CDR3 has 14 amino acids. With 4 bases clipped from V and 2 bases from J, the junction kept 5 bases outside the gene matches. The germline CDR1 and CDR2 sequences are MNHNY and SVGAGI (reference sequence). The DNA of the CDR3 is TGTGCCAGCAGTTTACGGAGCGGGGCCTACGAGCAGTACTTC. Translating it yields CASSLRSGAYEQYF.

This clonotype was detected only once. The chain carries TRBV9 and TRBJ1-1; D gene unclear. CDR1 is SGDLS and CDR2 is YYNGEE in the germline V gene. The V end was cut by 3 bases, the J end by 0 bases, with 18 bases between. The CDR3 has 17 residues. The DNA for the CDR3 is TGTGCCAGCAGCGAGCTTCGGACTCTAGGTGTGAACACTGAAGCTTTCTTT. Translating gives CASSELRTLGVNTEAFF. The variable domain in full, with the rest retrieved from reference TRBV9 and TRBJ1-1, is DSGVTQTPKHLITATGQRVTLRCSPRSGDLSVYWYQQSLDQGLQFLIQYYNGEERAKGNILERFSAQQFPDLHSELNLSSLELGDSALYFCASSELRTLGVNTEAFFGQGTRLTVV.

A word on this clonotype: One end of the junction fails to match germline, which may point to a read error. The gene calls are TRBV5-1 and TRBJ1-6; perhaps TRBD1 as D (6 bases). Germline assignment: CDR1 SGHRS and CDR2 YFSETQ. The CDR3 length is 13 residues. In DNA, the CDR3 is TGCGCCAGCAGGGACAGTGATAACTCACCCCTCCACTTT. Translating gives CASRDSDNSPLHF.

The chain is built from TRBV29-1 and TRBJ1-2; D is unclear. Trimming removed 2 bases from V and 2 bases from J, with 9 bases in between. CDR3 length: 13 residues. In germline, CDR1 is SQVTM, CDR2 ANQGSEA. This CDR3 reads CSVEQVINYGYTF. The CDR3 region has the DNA TGCAGCGTTGAACAGGTTATCAACTATGGCTACACCTTC.

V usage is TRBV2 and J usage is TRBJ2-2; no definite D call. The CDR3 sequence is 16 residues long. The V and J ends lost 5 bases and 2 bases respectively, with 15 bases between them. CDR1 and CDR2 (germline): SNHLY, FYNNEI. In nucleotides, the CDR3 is TGTGCCAGCAGTTGGGGTGGAACGGAAAACACCGGGGAGCTGTTTTTT. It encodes CASSWGGTENTGELFF. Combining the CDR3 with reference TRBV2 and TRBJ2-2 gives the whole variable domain EPEVTQTPSHQVTQMGQEVILRCVPISNHLYFYWYRQILGQKVEFLVSFYNNEISEKSEIFDDQFSVERPDGSNFTLKIRSTKLEDSAMYFCASSWGGTENTGELFFGEGSRLTVL.

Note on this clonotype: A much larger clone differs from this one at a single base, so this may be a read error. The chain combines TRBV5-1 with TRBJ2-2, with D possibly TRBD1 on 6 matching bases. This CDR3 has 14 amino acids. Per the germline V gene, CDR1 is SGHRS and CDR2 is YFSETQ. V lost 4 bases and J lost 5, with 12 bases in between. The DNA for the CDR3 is TGCGCCAGCAGCAAGGGGGTGGGAACCGGGGAGCTGTTTTTT. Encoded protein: CASSKGVGTGELFF.

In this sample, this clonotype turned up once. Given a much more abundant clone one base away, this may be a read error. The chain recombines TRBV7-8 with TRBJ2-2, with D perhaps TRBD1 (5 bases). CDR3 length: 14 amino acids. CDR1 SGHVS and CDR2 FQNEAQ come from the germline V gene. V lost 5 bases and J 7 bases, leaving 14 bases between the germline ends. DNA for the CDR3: TGTGCCAGCAGCACAGGCCCAGGGATCGGGGAGCTGTTTTTT. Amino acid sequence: CASSTGPGIGELFF.

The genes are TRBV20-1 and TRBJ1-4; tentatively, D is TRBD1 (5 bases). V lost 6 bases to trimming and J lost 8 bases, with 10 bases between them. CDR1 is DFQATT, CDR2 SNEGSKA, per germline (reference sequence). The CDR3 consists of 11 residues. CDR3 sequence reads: CSAYRNEKLFF. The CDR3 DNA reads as TGCAGTGCGTACAGGAACGAAAAACTGTTTTTT.

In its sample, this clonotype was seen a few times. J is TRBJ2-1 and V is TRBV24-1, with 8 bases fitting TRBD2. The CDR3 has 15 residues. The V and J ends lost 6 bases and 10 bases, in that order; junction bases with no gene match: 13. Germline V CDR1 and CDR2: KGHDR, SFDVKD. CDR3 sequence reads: CATSQLLRGACEQFF. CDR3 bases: TGTGCCACCAGTCAACTATTGCGGGGGGCGTGCGAGCAGTTCTTC.

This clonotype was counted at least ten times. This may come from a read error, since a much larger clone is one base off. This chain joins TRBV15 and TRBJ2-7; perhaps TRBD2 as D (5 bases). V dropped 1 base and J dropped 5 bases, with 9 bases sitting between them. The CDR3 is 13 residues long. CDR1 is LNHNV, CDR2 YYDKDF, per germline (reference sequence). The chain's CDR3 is CATSRAAGDEQYF. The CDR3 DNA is TGTGCCACCAGCAGAGCGGCCGGGGACGAGCAGTACTTC. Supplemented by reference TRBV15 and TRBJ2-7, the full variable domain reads DAMVIQNPRYQVTQFGKPVTLSCSQTLNHNVMYWYQQKSSQAPKLLFHYYDKDFNNEADTPDNFQSRRPNTSFCFLDIRSPGLGDTAMYLCATSRAAGDEQYFGPGTRLTVT.